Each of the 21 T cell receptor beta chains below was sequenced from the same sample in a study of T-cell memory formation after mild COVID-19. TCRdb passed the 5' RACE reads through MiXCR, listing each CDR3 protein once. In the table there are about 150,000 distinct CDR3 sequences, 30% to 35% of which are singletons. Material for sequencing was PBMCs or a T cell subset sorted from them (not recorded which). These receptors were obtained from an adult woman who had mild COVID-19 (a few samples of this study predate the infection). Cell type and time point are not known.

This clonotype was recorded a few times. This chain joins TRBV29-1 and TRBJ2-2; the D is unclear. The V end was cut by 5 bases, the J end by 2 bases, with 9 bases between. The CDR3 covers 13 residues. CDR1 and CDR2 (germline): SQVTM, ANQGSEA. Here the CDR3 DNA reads TGCAGCGTTAGGGTCCCCAACACCGGGGAGCTGTTTTTT. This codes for CSVRVPNTGELFF.

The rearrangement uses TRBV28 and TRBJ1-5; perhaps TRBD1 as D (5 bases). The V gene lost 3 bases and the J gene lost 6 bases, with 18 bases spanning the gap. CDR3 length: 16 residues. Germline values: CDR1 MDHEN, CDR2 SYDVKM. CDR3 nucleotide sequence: TGTGCCAGCAGTTTTCTCGGCAGGGAGTATCGTCAGCCCCAGCATTTT. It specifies CASSFLGREYRQPQHF.

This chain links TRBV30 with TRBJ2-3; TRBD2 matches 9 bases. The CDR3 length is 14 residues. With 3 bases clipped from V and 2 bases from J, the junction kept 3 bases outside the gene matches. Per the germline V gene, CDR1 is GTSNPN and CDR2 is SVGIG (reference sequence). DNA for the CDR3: TGTGCCTGGAGGGGACTAGCCGTCACAGATACGCAGTATTTT. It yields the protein CAWRGLAVTDTQYF.

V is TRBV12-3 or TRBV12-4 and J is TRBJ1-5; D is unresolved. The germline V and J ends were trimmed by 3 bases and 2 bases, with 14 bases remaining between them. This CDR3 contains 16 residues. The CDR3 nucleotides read TGTGCCAGCAGTTTTTCCGGCGCGGGAGGCAATCAGCCCCAGCATTTT. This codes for CASSFSGAGGNQPQHF.

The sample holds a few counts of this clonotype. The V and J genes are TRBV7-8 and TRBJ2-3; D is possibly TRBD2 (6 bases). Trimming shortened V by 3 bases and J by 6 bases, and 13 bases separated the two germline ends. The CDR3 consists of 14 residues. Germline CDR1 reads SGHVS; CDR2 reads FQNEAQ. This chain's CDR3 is CASSFAGHADTQYF. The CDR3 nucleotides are TGTGCCAGCAGCTTCGCGGGGCACGCGGATACGCAGTATTTT.

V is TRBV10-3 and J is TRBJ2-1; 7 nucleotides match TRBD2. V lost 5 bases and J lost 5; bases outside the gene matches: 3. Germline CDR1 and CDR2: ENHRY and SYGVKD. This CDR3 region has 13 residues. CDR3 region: CAISRGDHNEQFF. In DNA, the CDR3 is TGTGCCATCAGTCGGGGGGATCACAATGAGCAGTTCTTC.

This CDR3 reads CASTGGGPGEQFF. The DNA for the CDR3 is TGTGCCAGCACCGGGGGGGGCCCCGGTGAGCAGTTCTTC. The V and J genes are TRBV7-6 and TRBJ2-1, with 8 bases aligning to TRBD2. CDR1 is SGHVS and CDR2 is FNYEAQ in the germline V gene. The CDR3 has 13 amino acids. After removal of 7 bases from V and 9 bases from J, the junction contained 8 bases not matched to a gene.

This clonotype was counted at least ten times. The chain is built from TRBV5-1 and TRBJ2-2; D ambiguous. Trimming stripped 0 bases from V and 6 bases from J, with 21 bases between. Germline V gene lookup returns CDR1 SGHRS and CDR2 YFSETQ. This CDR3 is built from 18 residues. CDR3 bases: TGCGCCAGCAGCTTGGGAATAGCCTCTAGTCTATTACCCGGGGAGCTGTTTTTT. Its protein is CASSLGIASSLLPGELFF.

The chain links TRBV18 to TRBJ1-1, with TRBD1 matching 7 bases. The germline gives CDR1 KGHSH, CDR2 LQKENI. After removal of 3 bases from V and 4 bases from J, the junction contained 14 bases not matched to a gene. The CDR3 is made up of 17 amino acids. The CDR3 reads CASSPRLQGKGVTEAFF. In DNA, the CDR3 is TGTGCCAGCTCACCCCGGCTACAGGGGAAAGGGGTCACTGAAGCTTTCTTT.

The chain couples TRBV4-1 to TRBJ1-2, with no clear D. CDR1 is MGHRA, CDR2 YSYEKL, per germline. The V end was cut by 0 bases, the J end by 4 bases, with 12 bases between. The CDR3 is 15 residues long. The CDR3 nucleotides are TGCGCCAGCAGCCAAGACCAAGCCTGGGGCTATGGCTACACCTTC. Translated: CASSQDQAWGYGYTF.

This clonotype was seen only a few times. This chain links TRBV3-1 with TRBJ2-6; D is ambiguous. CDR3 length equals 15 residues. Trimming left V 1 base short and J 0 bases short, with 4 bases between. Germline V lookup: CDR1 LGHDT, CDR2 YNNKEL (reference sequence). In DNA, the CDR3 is TGTGCCAGCAGCCAAGCTGGCTCTGGGGCCAACGTCCTGACTTTC. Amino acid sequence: CASSQAGSGANVLTF.

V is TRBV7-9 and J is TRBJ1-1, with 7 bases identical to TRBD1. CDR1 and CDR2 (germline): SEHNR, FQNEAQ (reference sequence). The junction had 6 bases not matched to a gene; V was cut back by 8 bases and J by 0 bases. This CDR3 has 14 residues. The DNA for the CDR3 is TGTGCCAGCGGACAGGCGAGGATGAACACTGAAGCTTTCTTT. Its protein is CASGQARMNTEAFF.

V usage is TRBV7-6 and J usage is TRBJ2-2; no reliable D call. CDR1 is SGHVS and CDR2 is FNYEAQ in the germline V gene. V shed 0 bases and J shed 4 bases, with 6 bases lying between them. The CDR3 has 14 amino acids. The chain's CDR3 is CASSLADGTGELFF. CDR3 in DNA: TGTGCCAGCAGCTTAGCGGACGGCACCGGGGAGCTGTTTTTT. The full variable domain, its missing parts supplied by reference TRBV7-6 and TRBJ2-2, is GAGVSQSPRYKVTKRGQDVALRCDPISGHVSLYWYRQALGQGPEFLTYFNYEAQQDKSGLPNDRFSAERPEGSISTLTIQRTEQRDSAMYRCASSLADGTGELFFGEGSRLTVL.

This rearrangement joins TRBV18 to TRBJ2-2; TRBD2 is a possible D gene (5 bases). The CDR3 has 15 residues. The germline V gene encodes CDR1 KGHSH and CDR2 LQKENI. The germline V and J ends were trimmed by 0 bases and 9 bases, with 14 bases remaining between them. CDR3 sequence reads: CASSPPFGSGWELFF. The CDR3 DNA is TGTGCCAGCTCACCACCGTTTGGATCGGGGTGGGAGCTGTTTTTT.

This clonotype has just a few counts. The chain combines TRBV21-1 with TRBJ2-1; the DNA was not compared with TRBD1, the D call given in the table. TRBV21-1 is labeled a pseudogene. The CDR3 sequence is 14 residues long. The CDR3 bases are TGTGCCATCCCTCGGGGACAGGGACGGGTTGAGCAGTTCTTC. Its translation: CAIPRGQGRVEQFF.

Here the CDR3 DNA reads TGTGCCAGCAGCCTCAACCCAGGGACGAGTGAAAAACTGTTTTTT. It codes for CASSLNPGTSEKLFF. This rearrangement joins TRBV3-1 to TRBJ1-4; perhaps TRBD1 as D (5 bases). CDR3 length: 15 amino acids. Germline lookup yields CDR1 LGHDT and CDR2 YNNKEL (reference sequence). With 4 bases removed from V and 7 bases from J, the gap between germline ends came to 16 bases.

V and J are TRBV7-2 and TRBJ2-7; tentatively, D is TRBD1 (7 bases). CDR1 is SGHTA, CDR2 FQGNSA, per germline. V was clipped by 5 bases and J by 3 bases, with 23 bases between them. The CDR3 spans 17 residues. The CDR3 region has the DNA TGTGCCAGCAGCCCCCCGAGGGGGCGGGGCCCTCGCTACGAGCAGTACTTC. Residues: CASSPPRGRGPRYEQYF.

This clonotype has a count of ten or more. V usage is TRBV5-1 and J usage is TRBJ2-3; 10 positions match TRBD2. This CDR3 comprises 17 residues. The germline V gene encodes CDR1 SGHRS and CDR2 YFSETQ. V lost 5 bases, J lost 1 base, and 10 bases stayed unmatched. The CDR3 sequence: CASRDSTSGIGTDTQYF. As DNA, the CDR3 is TGCGCCAGCAGGGATAGTACTAGCGGGATAGGCACAGATACGCAGTATTTT.

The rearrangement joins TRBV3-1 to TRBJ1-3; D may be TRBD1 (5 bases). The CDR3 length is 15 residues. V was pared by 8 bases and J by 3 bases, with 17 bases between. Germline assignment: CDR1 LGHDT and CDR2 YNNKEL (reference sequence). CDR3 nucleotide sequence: TGTGCCAGCTGCCGGGGACCCTCCAGTGGAAACACCATATATTTT. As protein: CASCRGPSSGNTIYF.

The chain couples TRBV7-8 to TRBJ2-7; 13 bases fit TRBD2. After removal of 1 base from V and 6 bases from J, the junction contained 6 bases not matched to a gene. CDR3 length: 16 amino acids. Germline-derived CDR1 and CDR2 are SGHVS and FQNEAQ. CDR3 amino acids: CASSLGLAGGGGEQYF. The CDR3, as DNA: TGTGCCAGCAGCTTAGGACTAGCGGGAGGTGGAGGCGAGCAGTACTTC. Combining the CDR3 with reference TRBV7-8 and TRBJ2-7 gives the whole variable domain GAGVSQSPRYKVAKRGQDVALRCDPISGHVSLFWYQQALGQGPEFLTYFQNEAQLDKSGLPSDRFFAERPEGSVSTLKIQRTQQEDSAVYLCASSLGLAGGGGEQYFGPGTRLTVT.

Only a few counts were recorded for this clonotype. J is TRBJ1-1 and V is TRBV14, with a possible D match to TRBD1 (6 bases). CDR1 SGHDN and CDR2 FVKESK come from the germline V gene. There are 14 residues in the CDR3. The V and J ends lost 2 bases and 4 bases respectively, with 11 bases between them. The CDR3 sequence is CASSQRRGVTEAFF. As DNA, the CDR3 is TGTGCCAGCAGCCAACGAAGGGGGGTCACTGAAGCTTTCTTT.